The rows below give T cell receptor beta chains drawn from one sample of a study of blood T cell repertoires in COVID-19. Assay used: immunoSEQ multiplex PCR; TCRdb lists only in-frame clones, some missing. The sample contains over 300,000 clones, approximately 90% of which appear only once. The sequencing input was PBMCs or T cells enriched from blood (not recorded which). Receptors were obtained from a woman aged 18-29 years who had recovered from COVID-19. The CDR3 runs from the conserved cysteine through the conserved F or W. The order of the fields is CDR3 DNA, CDR3 protein, clone size, V gene, D gene, J gene. The D gene is left open where the match is weak. Clone size is stated in some rows and not others, as once, few, many or a class when expanded.

CDR3 DNA: TGTGCCAGCAGCCCACTAATAGATACGCAGTATTTT; CDR3 protein: CASSPLIDTQYF; clone size: once; V gene: TRBV6-6; D gene: NA; J gene: TRBJ2-3
CDR3 DNA: TGTGCCACCAGTGACCGTCCAAACCCAGGGGGTTACTACGAGCAGTACTTC; CDR3 protein: CATSDRPNPGGYYEQYF; clone size: NA; V gene: TRBV24-1; D gene: TRBD1; J gene: TRBJ2-7
CDR3 DNA: TGTGCCAGCAGTTTGCGACAGGGGACTAATCAGCCCCAGCATTTT; CDR3 protein: CASSLRQGTNQPQHF; clone size: NA; V gene: TRBV28; D gene: TRBD1; J gene: TRBJ1-5
CDR3 DNA: TGTGCCAGCAGCTTAGCCCTTAGGACAGGGATGACCTACGAGCAGTACTTC; CDR3 protein: CASSLALRTGMTYEQYF; clone size: NA; V gene: TRBV7-9; D gene: TRBD1; J gene: TRBJ2-7
CDR3 DNA: TGTGCCAGGGGGACAACCTACTATGGCTACACCTTC; CDR3 protein: CARGTTYYGYTF; clone size: once; V gene: TRBV2; D gene: NA; J gene: TRBJ1-2
CDR3 DNA: TGTGCCAGCAGCTTAGGATCAGGGGGGATCTATGGCTACACCTTC; CDR3 protein: CASSLGSGGIYGYTF; clone size: NA; V gene: TRBV7-9; D gene: TRBD1; J gene: TRBJ1-2
CDR3 DNA: TGTGCCAGCAGTGAAGGGCTAGCGGTTTCCTACAATGAGCAGTTCTTC; CDR3 protein: CASSEGLAVSYNEQFF; clone size: NA; V gene: TRBV6-1; D gene: TRBD2; J gene: TRBJ2-1
CDR3 DNA: TGTGCCAGCAGCGTTGGGACTAGCGAGAACAATGAGCAGTTCTTC; CDR3 protein: CASSVGTSENNEQFF; clone size: NA; V gene: TRBV9; D gene: TRBD2; J gene: TRBJ2-1
CDR3 DNA: TGCAGCGCAGGCGGCGGGGTGGGCACAGATACGCAGTATTTT; CDR3 protein: CSAGGGVGTDTQYF; clone size: NA; V gene: TRBV29-1; D gene: NA; J gene: TRBJ2-3
CDR3 DNA: TGTGCCAGCGGTTTTCAGGAAAATTCACCCCTCCACTTT; CDR3 protein: CASGFQENSPLHF; clone size: NA; V gene: TRBV2; D gene: NA; J gene: TRBJ1-6
CDR3 DNA: TGTGCCAGCAGTGCTTGGACAGGGATTAATGAAAAACTGTTTTTT; CDR3 protein: CASSAWTGINEKLFF; clone size: NA; V gene: TRBV2; D gene: TRBD1; J gene: TRBJ1-4
CDR3 DNA: TGTGCCAGCAATAACGGCCAGGCGAGCTCTGGGGCCAACGTCCTGACTTTC; CDR3 protein: CASNNGQASSGANVLTF; clone size: NA; V gene: TRBV2; D gene: NA; J gene: TRBJ2-6
CDR3 DNA: TGTGCCTGGAGGGACCAGGGTGTAGGCTACACCTTC; CDR3 protein: CAWRDQGVGYTF; clone size: NA; V gene: TRBV30; D gene: NA; J gene: TRBJ1-2
CDR3 DNA: TGTGCCAGCAGCCTGACGGGGGGTATGACTAACTATGGCTACACCTTC; CDR3 protein: CASSLTGGMTNYGYTF; clone size: few; V gene: TRBV7-9; D gene: NA; J gene: TRBJ1-2
CDR3 DNA: TGTGCCAGCAGCCAGGGACTAGCGGTGTACCAAGAGACCCAGTACTTC; CDR3 protein: CASSQGLAVYQETQYF; clone size: NA; V gene: TRBV3-1/TRBV3-2; D gene: TRBD2; J gene: TRBJ2-5
CDR3 DNA: TGTGCCAGCAGCTCTCGGACAGGGGATCCCTATGGCTACACCTTC; CDR3 protein: CASSSRTGDPYGYTF; clone size: NA; V gene: TRBV11-2; D gene: TRBD1; J gene: TRBJ1-2
CDR3 DNA: TGCGCCAGCAGCGCCTGGACAGTTAACGAGCAGTACTTC; CDR3 protein: CASSAWTVNEQYF; clone size: NA; V gene: TRBV5-1; D gene: NA; J gene: TRBJ2-7
CDR3 DNA: TGTGCCAGCAGCCCGGGACTAGCGGTCTCCTACGAGCAGTACTTC; CDR3 protein: CASSPGLAVSYEQYF; clone size: once; V gene: TRBV9; D gene: TRBD2; J gene: TRBJ2-7
CDR3 DNA: TGTGCCAGTATTATGACAGGGGTATCCACTGAAGCTTTCTTT; CDR3 protein: CASIMTGVSTEAFF; clone size: NA; V gene: TRBV19; D gene: TRBD1; J gene: TRBJ1-1
CDR3 DNA: TGTGCCAGCAGTTCGGACAGGCCCACTGAAGCTTTCTTT; CDR3 protein: CASSSDRPTEAFF; clone size: NA; V gene: TRBV12-3/TRBV12-4; D gene: TRBD1; J gene: TRBJ1-1
CDR3 DNA: TGTGCCAGCAGCTTAGAAGGGGACAGGGGGCTGGGGGCCAACGTCCTGACTTTC; CDR3 protein: CASSLEGDRGLGANVLTF; clone size: NA; V gene: TRBV11-3; D gene: TRBD1; J gene: TRBJ2-6
CDR3 DNA: TGCGCCAGCAGCTTAGGCGGGGGGGCCACAGATACGCAGTATTTT; CDR3 protein: CASSLGGGATDTQYF; clone size: NA; V gene: TRBV5-1; D gene: TRBD2; J gene: TRBJ2-3
CDR3 DNA: TGCGCCAGCAGCTTGGGGGGGCCGCGTCACGAGCAGTACTTC; CDR3 protein: CASSLGGPRHEQYF; clone size: NA; V gene: TRBV5-1; D gene: NA; J gene: TRBJ2-7
CDR3 DNA: TGTGCCAGCAGTTACTCGGTGGGACAGGGGGCGGGAGGCTACACCTTC; CDR3 protein: CASSYSVGQGAGGYTF; clone size: NA; V gene: TRBV6-5; D gene: TRBD1; J gene: TRBJ1-2
CDR3 DNA: TGTGCCAGCAGCAGAACAGGGACCCCCACAGATACGCAGTATTTT; CDR3 protein: CASSRTGTPTDTQYF; clone size: once; V gene: TRBV5-4; D gene: NA; J gene: TRBJ2-3
CDR3 DNA: TGTGCCAGCAGCCCGTCCCGGATCCTGGCTAGCGGGTATTCGGATACGCAGTATTTT; CDR3 protein: CASSPSRILASGYSDTQYF; clone size: NA; V gene: TRBV11-2; D gene: TRBD2; J gene: TRBJ2-3
CDR3 DNA: TGTGCCAGCAGCCCCGGGGAGTACGAGCAGTACTTC; CDR3 protein: CASSPGEYEQYF; clone size: NA; V gene: TRBV12-3/TRBV12-4; D gene: NA; J gene: TRBJ2-7
CDR3 DNA: TGCAGCGTTGACCTGTCAACAGGGGGCGGCAGAGAAAAACTGTTTTTT; CDR3 protein: CSVDLSTGGGREKLFF; clone size: NA; V gene: TRBV29-1; D gene: TRBD1; J gene: TRBJ1-4
CDR3 DNA: TGTGCCAGCAGCCGGACTAGCGGGGGGCAAGCGGGTACGCAGTATTTT; CDR3 protein: CASSRTSGGQAGTQYF; clone size: NA; V gene: TRBV9; D gene: TRBD2; J gene: TRBJ2-3
CDR3 DNA: TGTGCCAGTAGTATTCCCAGGTCTGGGGCCAACGTCCTGACTTTC; CDR3 protein: CASSIPRSGANVLTF; clone size: few; V gene: TRBV19; D gene: NA; J gene: TRBJ2-6
CDR3 DNA: TGTGCCACCAGCACCGGGACAAACTCTGGGGCCAACGTCCTGACTTTC; CDR3 protein: CATSTGTNSGANVLTF; clone size: NA; V gene: TRBV15; D gene: NA; J gene: TRBJ2-6
CDR3 DNA: TGTGCCAGCAGCTCACAGAGCCATGGAAACACCATATATTTT; CDR3 protein: CASSSQSHGNTIYF; clone size: NA; V gene: TRBV7-9; D gene: NA; J gene: TRBJ1-3
CDR3 DNA: TGTGCCATCCAACAGGGGGCAGTAGATCAGCCCCAGCATTTT; CDR3 protein: CAIQQGAVDQPQHF; clone size: few; V gene: TRBV28; D gene: TRBD1; J gene: TRBJ1-5
CDR3 DNA: TGCGCCAGCAGTCCGACCACCGGACAGCTTGATCGTACCTTC; CDR3 protein: CASSPTTGQLDRTF; clone size: NA; V gene: TRBV5-1; D gene: NA; J gene: TRBJ1-2
CDR3 DNA: TGTGCCAGCAGAAGACAGGCCTTTTCCTACGAGCAGTACTTC; CDR3 protein: CASRRQAFSYEQYF; clone size: NA; V gene: TRBV2; D gene: NA; J gene: TRBJ2-7
CDR3 DNA: TGTGCCAGCAGTTTATGGGCTAGCGGGGCTAACAATGAGCAGTTCTTC; CDR3 protein: CASSLWASGANNEQFF; clone size: NA; V gene: TRBV27; D gene: TRBD2; J gene: TRBJ2-1
CDR3 DNA: TGCGCCAGCAGTTTCCAGTCCTCCCAGGGGGCGTTTGGAAACACCATATATTTT; CDR3 protein: CASSFQSSQGAFGNTIYF; clone size: few; V gene: TRBV5-1; D gene: TRBD1; J gene: TRBJ1-3
CDR3 DNA: TGTGCCAGCAGCGAGCAGGGGAGGGATCAGCCCCAGCATTTT; CDR3 protein: CASSEQGRDQPQHF; clone size: once; V gene: TRBV2; D gene: NA; J gene: TRBJ1-5
CDR3 DNA: TGTGCCAGCAGCGGCACTAGGGGGCTCAGCAATCAGCCCCAGCATTTT; CDR3 protein: CASSGTRGLSNQPQHF; clone size: NA; V gene: TRBV7-9; D gene: TRBD1; J gene: TRBJ1-5
CDR3 DNA: TGTGCCACCGCCTACGGACAGGGGACAAATTCACCCCTCCACTTT; CDR3 protein: CATAYGQGTNSPLHF; clone size: few; V gene: TRBV28; D gene: TRBD1; J gene: TRBJ1-6
CDR3 DNA: TGTGCCAGATCACCACAGGACAGGGGGCACTACAATGAGCAGTTCTTC; CDR3 protein: CARSPQDRGHYNEQFF; clone size: NA; V gene: TRBV18; D gene: TRBD1; J gene: TRBJ2-1
CDR3 DNA: TGTGCCGGCACCCCGGGTGGGGGCGTCGACACTGAAGCTTTCTTT; CDR3 protein: CAGTPGGGVDTEAFF; clone size: NA; V gene: TRBV6-5; D gene: NA; J gene: TRBJ1-1
CDR3 DNA: TGTGCCAGCAGCTTCGAACAGGCTAGGGCCGGGGAGCTGTTTTTT; CDR3 protein: CASSFEQARAGELFF; clone size: once; V gene: TRBV5-5; D gene: NA; J gene: TRBJ2-2
CDR3 DNA: TGTGCCAGCAGCTTCCTCCACGGGGATCAGCCCCAGCATTTT; CDR3 protein: CASSFLHGDQPQHF; clone size: NA; V gene: TRBV5-6; D gene: NA; J gene: TRBJ1-5
CDR3 DNA: TGCGCCAGCAGCCAACGGGACAGAGTGTTCTCTGGGGCCAACGTCCTGACTTTC; CDR3 protein: CASSQRDRVFSGANVLTF; clone size: NA; V gene: TRBV4-1; D gene: TRBD1; J gene: TRBJ2-6
CDR3 DNA: TGTGCCAGCAGTGACAGACCCCGTTCCAGAAACACCATATATTTT; CDR3 protein: CASSDRPRSRNTIYF; clone size: NA; V gene: TRBV6-8; D gene: NA; J gene: TRBJ1-3
CDR3 DNA: TGTGCCAGCAGCGTAGTGGCTAGCGGGGACGCTACGCAGTATTTT; CDR3 protein: CASSVVASGDATQYF; clone size: NA; V gene: TRBV9; D gene: TRBD2; J gene: TRBJ2-3
CDR3 DNA: TGTGCCAGCAGCCGACCGGGACTAGCGGTGACCGGGGAGCTGTTTTTT; CDR3 protein: CASSRPGLAVTGELFF; clone size: NA; V gene: TRBV11-2; D gene: TRBD2; J gene: TRBJ2-2
CDR3 DNA: TGTGCCTGGAGTGTCGCGGGAGGGGGAACCTACGAGCAGTACTTC; CDR3 protein: CAWSVAGGGTYEQYF; clone size: few; V gene: TRBV30; D gene: TRBD2; J gene: TRBJ2-7
CDR3 DNA: TGTGCCAGCATGGATTATGGAGGCACTGAAGCTTTCTTT; CDR3 protein: CASMDYGGTEAFF; clone size: NA; V gene: TRBV6-5; D gene: NA; J gene: TRBJ1-1
CDR3 DNA: TGTGCCAGTAGGCCCTGGGGACAGATGAACACTGAAGCTTTCTTT; CDR3 protein: CASRPWGQMNTEAFF; clone size: NA; V gene: TRBV19; D gene: TRBD1; J gene: TRBJ1-1
CDR3 DNA: TGTGCCAGCAGCGTAGCCACTAGGAGAGGCGATGAGCAGTTCTTC; CDR3 protein: CASSVATRRGDEQFF; clone size: NA; V gene: TRBV9; D gene: NA; J gene: TRBJ2-1
CDR3 DNA: TGTGCCTGGAGCGGACAGGGGAACCAGCCCCAGCATTTT; CDR3 protein: CAWSGQGNQPQHF; clone size: once; V gene: TRBV30; D gene: TRBD1; J gene: TRBJ1-5
CDR3 DNA: TGTGCCAGCAGCTTAGAACAGGGGGCCTACCGTAATGAAAAACTGTTTTTT; CDR3 protein: CASSLEQGAYRNEKLFF; clone size: NA; V gene: TRBV13; D gene: TRBD1; J gene: TRBJ1-4
CDR3 DNA: TGCGCCAGCCGGACAGGGGGCGGGAAAACCGGGGAGCTGTTTTTT; CDR3 protein: CASRTGGGKTGELFF; clone size: NA; V gene: TRBV4-1; D gene: TRBD1; J gene: TRBJ2-2